Listed below are T cell receptor beta chains from one sample, sequenced in a study of blood T cell repertoires in COVID-19. Libraries were prepared by immunoSEQ multiplex PCR; TCRdb keeps only in-frame clonotypes and omits some of them. This table has under 300,000 clones, approximately 85% appearing once. What was sequenced was PBMCs or T cells enriched from blood (not recorded which). The receptors were sampled from a woman in her fifties or sixties who had recovered from COVID-19. The CDR3 runs from the conserved cysteine through the conserved F or W.

TRBV6-5 | CASRPRGGGETQYF
TRBV5-1 | CASSLGQGGEKLFF
TRBV27 | CASRGTTGELFF
TRBV6-5 | CASTKGRSDTQYF
TRBV28 | CASSMTGGNQPQHF
TRBV28 | CASSLPGTTDTQYF
TRBV6-5 | CASRPGQTHEQYF
TRBV25-1 | CASARGSGANVLTF
TRBV6-1 | CASSEWSSYNEQFF
TRBV11-2 | CASSREAGGYNEQFF
TRBV7-9 | CASTAGLAGFWHF
TRBV2 | CASSVMTGGETQYF
TRBV23-1 | CASSPGLASYEQYF
TRBV12-5 | CASGLSPGQGGRTEAFF
TRBV29-1 | CSAAGRGQDEQFF
TRBV27 | CASSSTGGGFRQYF
TRBV25-1 | CASSGNRVYNEQFF
TRBV3-1/TRBV3-2 | CASSQVRTSGSSEQFF
TRBV28 | CASQRERYYSNQPQHF
TRBV3-1/TRBV3-2 | CASSQERQGAYGYTF
TRBV11-2 | CASSLEGTGRYEQYF
TRBV9 | CASSVATGQTYEQYF
TRBV30 | CAWKQGPYNSPLHF
TRBV7-9 | CASSPGGSEAFF
TRBV5-6 | CASSLGAGGTGELFF
TRBV7-2 | CASSLQGSTEAFF
TRBV9 | CASSVGENQPQHF
TRBV24-1 | CATSDSSSTDTQYF
TRBV10-3 | CAISEGNSYNEQFF
TRBV29-1 | CSVVQSSGNTIYF
TRBV7-8 | CASSHAGEYEQYF
TRBV9 | CASSSGQGDGYTF
TRBV11-2 | CASSLGGGRGTEQFF
TRBV25-1 | CASSERQGLPTEAFF
TRBV2 | CASSGRGNEKLFF
TRBV5-1 | CASSLEGKGATEAFF
TRBV5-1 | CASSAAGTGVYNEQFF
TRBV7-9 | CASSPVAEAFF
TRBV28 | CASSLTGGPHEQYF
TRBV14 | CASSQVLAGAETQYF
TRBV2 | CASRLEDTIYF
TRBV3-1/TRBV3-2 | CASSQETGGMNEQFF
TRBV28 | CASSFLPGPGGYEQYF
TRBV7-9 | CASRSTRRGLYNEQFF
TRBV28 | CASRLPTAFSGSRNQPQHF
TRBV7-9 | CASSLDRLNEKLFF
TRBV5-6 | CASSLRGGREQYF
TRBV12-3/TRBV12-4 | CASSAGGETQYF
TRBV5-6 | CASSEVGGTQYF
TRBV27 | CASSLPFLAGGPNEQFF
TRBV5-6 | CASSLGGLLSGNTIYF
TRBV5-1 | CASSTGTPQETQYF
TRBV5-1 | CASRGQYSGANVLTF
TRBV28 | CASSAPGGTNYGYTF
TRBV12-3/TRBV12-4 | CASSLRQAYGYTF
TRBV7-6 | CASSKAGVDGELFF
TRBV2 | CASSEDLAGWTNYGYTF
TRBV27 | CASSYLGGIQYF
TRBV28 | CASSYELGQRGYEQYF